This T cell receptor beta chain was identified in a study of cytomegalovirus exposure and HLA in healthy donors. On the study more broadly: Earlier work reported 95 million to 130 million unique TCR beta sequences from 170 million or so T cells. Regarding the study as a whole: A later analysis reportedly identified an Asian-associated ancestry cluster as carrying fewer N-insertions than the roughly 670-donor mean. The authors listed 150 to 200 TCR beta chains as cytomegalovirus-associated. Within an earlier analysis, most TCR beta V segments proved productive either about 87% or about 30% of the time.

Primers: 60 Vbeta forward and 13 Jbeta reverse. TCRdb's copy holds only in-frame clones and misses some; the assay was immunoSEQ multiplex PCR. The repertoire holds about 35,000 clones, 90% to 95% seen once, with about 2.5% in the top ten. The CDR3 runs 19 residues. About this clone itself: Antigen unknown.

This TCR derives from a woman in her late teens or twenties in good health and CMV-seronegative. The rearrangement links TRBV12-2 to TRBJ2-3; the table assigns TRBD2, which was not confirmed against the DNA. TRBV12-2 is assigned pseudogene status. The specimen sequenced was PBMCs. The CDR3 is CASRFRGAASGTKTDTQYF. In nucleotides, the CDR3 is TGTGCAAGTCGCTTCAGGGGGGCGGCTAGCGGGACCAAAACAGATACGCAGTATTTT.